The rows below give T cell receptor beta chains drawn from one sample of a study of T cells after yellow fever vaccination. One entry per CDR3 protein results from TCRdb running MiXCR on the 5' RACE reads. The table shows 450,000 to 600,000 distinct CDR3 sequences, with 17% occurring only once. The sample here was PBMCs, taken 5 days after the first yellow fever vaccination. These receptors were collected from a man aged 18 to 35 who received the YFV17D yellow fever vaccine. Both conserved end residues are part of each CDR3. The D gene is left open where the match is weak. Size values are once, few and many counts, or a class for expanded clones, and some rows have none.

14 | TRBD1 | TRBJ2-5 | many | TRBV15 | TGTGCCACCAGCAGCCAGGGGGCCGATGAGACCCAGTACTTC | CATSSQGADETQYF
17 | - | TRBJ1-2 | - | TRBV9 | TGTGCCAGCAGCGCCAAAGCTGGACCTACGATCGGCTATGGCTACACCTTC | CASSAKAGPTIGYGYTF
16 | - | TRBJ1-5 | - | TRBV30 | TGTGCCTGGAGTGACCGATATGGGTATAGCAATCAGCCCCAGCATTTT | CAWSDRYGYSNQPQHF
16 | - | TRBJ1-3 | - | TRBV7-2 | TGTGCCAGCAGCTTAGTCGGGGGGGTCTCTGGAAACACCATATATTTT | CASSLVGGVSGNTIYF
15 | - | TRBJ1-4 | few | TRBV10-3 | TGTGCCATCAGCGCACGGAAACAGGGAAATGAAAAACTGTTTTTT | CAISARKQGNEKLFF
15 | TRBD2 | TRBJ2-5 | few | TRBV29-1 | TGCAGCGTTGAAGATGGACGGGGGGGCCAAGAGACCCAGTACTTC | CSVEDGRGGQETQYF
15 | - | TRBJ2-5 | - | TRBV4-2 | TGTGCCAGCAGCCAAGATATGGGCGTCAGGGAGACCCAGTACTTC | CASSQDMGVRETQYF
13 | - | TRBJ2-1 | - | TRBV4-2 | TGTGCCAGCAGCCAAGGGTTTGGCAATGAGCAGTTCTTC | CASSQGFGNEQFF
15 | TRBD1 | TRBJ2-2 | few | TRBV2 | TGTGCCAGCAGTGAAAACAGGGGCGGATACGGGGAGCTGTTTTTT | CASSENRGGYGELFF
17 | TRBD2 | TRBJ2-3 | - | TRBV4-2 | TGTGCCAGCAGCCAAGATACGACTAGCGGGGGGGCGGATACGCAGTATTTT | CASSQDTTSGGADTQYF
12 | - | TRBJ1-6 | many | TRBV5-4 | TGTGCCAGCAGCTTGGACAATTCACCCCTCCACTTT | CASSLDNSPLHF
15 | - | TRBJ2-5 | - | TRBV5-4 | TGTGCCAGCAGCTTGAAGACGGGCGATCGAGAGACCCAGTACTTC | CASSLKTGDRETQYF
13 | - | TRBJ1-1 | - | TRBV19 | TGTGCCAGTAGTATAGGACAAAACACTGAAGCTTTCTTT | CASSIGQNTEAFF
15 | - | TRBJ1-1 | few | TRBV5-6 | TGTGCCAGCAGCTACTGGGCAGGCATGAACACTGAAGCTTTCTTT | CASSYWAGMNTEAFF
17 | TRBD2 | TRBJ2-2 | few | TRBV9 | TGTGCCAGCAGCGCCCCCCTAGCGGGGGGTAACACCGGGGAGCTGTTTTTT | CASSAPLAGGNTGELFF
14 | - | TRBJ2-7 | few | TRBV3-1 | TGTGCCAGCAGCCAAGGCCGGGGACCCTACGAGCAGTACTTC | CASSQGRGPYEQYF
15 | TRBD2 | TRBJ2-1 | - | TRBV7-2 | TGTGCCAGCACCTCCCCCGCGGGGGTCTACAATGAGCAGTTCTTC | CASTSPAGVYNEQFF
15 | - | TRBJ2-2 | many | TRBV4-2 | TGTGCCAGCAGCCGGCCCGGGGCCACGGGCGGGGAGCTGTTTTTT | CASSRPGATGGELFF
15 | - | TRBJ2-1 | few | TRBV4-3 | TGCGCCAGCAGCCTCGGACTGGGTTATAGGGTCGAGCAGTTCTTC | CASSLGLGYRVEQFF
14 | - | TRBJ1-2 | few | TRBV10-2 | TGCGCCAGCAGTGAGTCGAGGCAGGGGCTCGGCTACACCTTC | CASSESRQGLGYTF
13 | - | TRBJ2-5 | few | TRBV7-8 | TGTGCCAGCAGCCAAGTTGGACAAGAGACCCAGTACTTC | CASSQVGQETQYF
14 | - | TRBJ2-5 | few | TRBV7-9 | TGTGCCAGCAGCTTAGAGCCCGGGGAAGAGACCCAGTACTTC | CASSLEPGEETQYF
14 | TRBD1 | TRBJ1-1 | few | TRBV27 | TGTGCCAGCAGTTTAGGACAGGGGGCCGTGCGAGCTTTCTTT | CASSLGQGAVRAFF
12 | - | TRBJ1-4 | few | TRBV6-1 | TGTGCCAGCTCGGGTTCCCTCGAAAAACTGTTTTTT | CASSGSLEKLFF
14 | TRBD1 | TRBJ2-1 | - | TRBV7-2 | TGTGCCAGCAGCCCGGACAGGGATGGCGATGAGCAGTTCTTC | CASSPDRDGDEQFF
16 | TRBD1 | TRBJ2-3 | - | TRBV11-2 | TGTGCCAGCAGTTCGTCCGGGACAGGCGGAACAGATACGCAGTATTTT | CASSSSGTGGTDTQYF
14 | - | TRBJ2-1 | - | TRBV4-3 | TGCGCCAGCAGCCAAGATTCCTTGGACAATGAGCAGTTCTTC | CASSQDSLDNEQFF
13 | - | TRBJ1-6 | - | TRBV10-3 | TGTGCCGCGGTCGCCGACAGAAGTTCACCCCTCCACTTT | CAAVADRSSPLHF
14 | TRBD1 | TRBJ1-2 | - | TRBV29-1 | TGCAGCGCCCTGCGCTCGACAGGGTCAAATGGCTACACCTTC | CSALRSTGSNGYTF
13 | - | TRBJ1-5 | few | TRBV20-1 | TGCAGTGCTAGGGGGGGGTTTAATCAGCCCCAGCATTTT | CSARGGFNQPQHF
15 | - | TRBJ1-1 | few | TRBV4-3 | TGCGCCAGCAGCCAATCACTCGGGGCGGCTGGTAGGGCTTTCTTT | CASSQSLGAAGRAFF
17 | - | TRBJ2-7 | few | TRBV4-3 | TGCGCCAGCAGCCAGACCCTTAAGACAGGAATCCTGTACGAGCAGTACTTC | CASSQTLKTGILYEQYF
14 | - | TRBJ1-2 | - | TRBV10-3 | TGTGCCATCAGTGAGCCGACGGGGAACTATGGCTACACCTTC | CAISEPTGNYGYTF
16 | TRBD1 | TRBJ2-7 | - | TRBV4-2 | TGTGCCAGCAGCCAAGATTGGGACAGGGGCCTCTACGAGCAGTACTTC | CASSQDWDRGLYEQYF